These 5 T cell receptor beta chains originate from one sample sequenced in a study of cytomegalovirus exposure and HLA in healthy donors. The primer mix had 60 Vbeta and 13 Jbeta primers. Some clones are missing from TCRdb's copy, which holds only in-frame ones; the method was immunoSEQ multiplex PCR. Found here are 130,000 to 150,000 clones, roughly four fifths of them singletons; the top ten hold about 3.8%. Sequencing used PBMCs. The receptors were sampled from a middle-aged man in good health and CMV-seropositive.

The chain uses TRBV5-4 and TRBJ2-7; 9 nucleotides line up with TRBD2. This CDR3 contains 15 residues. The J segment lost 0 bases and the V segment lost 2 bases, leaving 3 bases of the junction unmatched. CDR1 and CDR2 (germline): SGHNT, YYREEE (reference sequence). The CDR3 DNA is TGTGCCAGCAGCTTAGGACTAGCGAGCTCCTACGAGCAGTACTTC. This translates into CASSLGLASSYEQYF. Based on the CDR3 plus reference TRBV5-4 and TRBJ2-7, the full variable domain is ETGVTQSPTHLIKTRGQQVTLRCSSQSGHNTVSWYQQALGQGPQFIFQYYREEENGRGNFPPRFSGLQFPNYSSELNVNALELDDSALYLCASSLGLASSYEQYFGPGTRLTVT.

V gene TRBV27 combines with J gene TRBJ2-7; TRBD2 aligns across 7 bases. Unmatched junction bases numbered 7, after V lost 4 bases and J lost 4 bases. CDR3 size: 14 residues. Germline CDR1 is MNHEY and CDR2 is SMNVEV (reference sequence). The CDR3 loop is CASSWGGLGYEQYF. The CDR3 DNA reads as TGTGCCAGCAGTTGGGGGGGGTTGGGGTACGAGCAGTACTTC.

This chain uses TRBV6-1 with TRBJ2-2; D is perhaps TRBD1 (5 bases). V gave up 7 bases and J gave up 6 bases, with 18 bases separating them. Germline assignment: CDR1 MNHNS and CDR2 SASEGT. The CDR3 is made up of 15 amino acids. The CDR3 here is CASKGQDNSPGELFF. The CDR3 DNA sequence: TGTGCCAGCAAAGGGCAGGACAACTCGCCCGGGGAGCTGTTTTTT.

The chain links TRBV7-9 to TRBJ1-1, with a possible D match to TRBD1 (5 bases). This CDR3 contains 14 residues. CDR1 is SEHNR and CDR2 is FQNEAQ in the germline V gene (reference sequence). Trimming took 1 base from V and 2 from J, leaving 8 bases between them. This CDR3 is CASSLVGANTEAFF. CDR3 sequence (DNA): TGTGCCAGCAGCTTAGTTGGGGCTAACACTGAAGCTTTCTTT.

The chain links TRBV7-9 to TRBJ1-6; D is perhaps TRBD1 (5 bases). Germline V gives CDR1 SEHNR, CDR2 FQNEAQ (reference sequence). The CDR3 runs to 14 residues. The V and J ends lost 4 bases and 6 bases respectively, with 10 bases between them. The DNA of the CDR3 is TGTGCCAGCAGCTCCCCAGGGTCTAATTCACCCCTCCACTTT. Protein sequence: CASSSPGSNSPLHF.